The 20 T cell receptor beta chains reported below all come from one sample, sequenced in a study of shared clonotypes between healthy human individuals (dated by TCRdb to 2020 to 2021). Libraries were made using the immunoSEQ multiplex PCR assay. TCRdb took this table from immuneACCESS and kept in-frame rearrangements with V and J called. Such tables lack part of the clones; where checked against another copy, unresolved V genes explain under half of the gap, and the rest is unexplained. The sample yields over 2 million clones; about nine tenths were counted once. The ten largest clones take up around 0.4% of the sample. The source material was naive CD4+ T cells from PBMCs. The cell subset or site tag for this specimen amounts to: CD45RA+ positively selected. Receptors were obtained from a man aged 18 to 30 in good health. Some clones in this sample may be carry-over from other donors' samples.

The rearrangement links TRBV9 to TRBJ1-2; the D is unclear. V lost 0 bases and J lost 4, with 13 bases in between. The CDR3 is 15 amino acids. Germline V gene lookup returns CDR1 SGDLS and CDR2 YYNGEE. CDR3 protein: CASSVGTAGGYGYTF. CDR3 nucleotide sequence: TGTGCCAGCAGCGTAGGCACAGCGGGAGGCTATGGCTACACCTTC.

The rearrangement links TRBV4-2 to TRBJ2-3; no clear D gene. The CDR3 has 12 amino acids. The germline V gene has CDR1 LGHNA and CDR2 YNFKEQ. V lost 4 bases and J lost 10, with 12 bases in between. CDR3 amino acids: CASSPGQVAQYF. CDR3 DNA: TGTGCCAGCAGCCCGGGCCAGGTTGCGCAGTATTTT.

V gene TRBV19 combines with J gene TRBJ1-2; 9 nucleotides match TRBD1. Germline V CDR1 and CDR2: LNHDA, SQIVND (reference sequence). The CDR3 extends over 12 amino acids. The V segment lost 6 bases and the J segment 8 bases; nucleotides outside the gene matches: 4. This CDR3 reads CASSGTGQGYTF. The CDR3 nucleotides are TGTGCCAGTAGCGGGACAGGGCAAGGCTACACCTTC.

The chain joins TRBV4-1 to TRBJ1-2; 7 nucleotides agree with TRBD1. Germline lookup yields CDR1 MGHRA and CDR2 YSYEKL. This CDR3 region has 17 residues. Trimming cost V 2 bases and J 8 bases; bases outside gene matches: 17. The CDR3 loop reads CASSQPRQGPTGKGYTF. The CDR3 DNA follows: TGCGCCAGCAGCCAACCAAGACAGGGACCAACTGGAAAAGGCTACACCTTC.

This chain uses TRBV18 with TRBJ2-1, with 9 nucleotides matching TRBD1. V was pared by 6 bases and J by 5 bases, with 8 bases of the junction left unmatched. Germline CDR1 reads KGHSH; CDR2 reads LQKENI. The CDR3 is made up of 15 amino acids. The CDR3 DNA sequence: TGTGCCAGCTCCGCTACAGGGGGCTGGGACAATGAGCAGTTCTTC. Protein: CASSATGGWDNEQFF.

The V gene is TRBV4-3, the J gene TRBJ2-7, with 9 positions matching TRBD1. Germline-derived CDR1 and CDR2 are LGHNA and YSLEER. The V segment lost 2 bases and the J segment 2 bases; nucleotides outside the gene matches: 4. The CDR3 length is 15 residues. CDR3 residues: CASSQTGQGTYEQYF. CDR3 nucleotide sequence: TGCGCCAGCAGCCAAACGGGACAGGGTACCTACGAGCAGTACTTC.

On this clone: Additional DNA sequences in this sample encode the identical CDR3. The CDR3 sequence is CSVRGMNTEAFF. CDR3 in DNA: TGCAGCGTTCGCGGCATGAACACTGAAGCTTTCTTT. This chain joins TRBV29-1 and TRBJ1-1; D is undetermined. The CDR3 covers 12 residues. Trimming cost V 5 bases and J 0 bases, with 7 bases left between them. Germline assignment: CDR1 SQVTM and CDR2 ANQGSEA.

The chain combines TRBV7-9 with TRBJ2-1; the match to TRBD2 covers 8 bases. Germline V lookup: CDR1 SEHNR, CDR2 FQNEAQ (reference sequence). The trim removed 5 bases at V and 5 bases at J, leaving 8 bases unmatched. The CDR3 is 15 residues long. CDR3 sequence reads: CASSPPGTRNNEQFF. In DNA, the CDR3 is TGTGCCAGCAGCCCCCCCGGGACTAGAAACAATGAGCAGTTCTTC.

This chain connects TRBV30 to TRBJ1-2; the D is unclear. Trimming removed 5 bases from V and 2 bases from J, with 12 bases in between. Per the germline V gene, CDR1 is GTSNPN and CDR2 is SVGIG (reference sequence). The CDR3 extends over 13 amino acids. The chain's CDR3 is CAWLRRGNYGYTF. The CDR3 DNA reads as TGTGCCTGGCTCAGAAGAGGGAACTATGGCTACACCTTC. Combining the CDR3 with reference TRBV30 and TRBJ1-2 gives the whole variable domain SQTIHQWPATLVQPVGSPLSLECTVEGTSNPNLYWYRQAAGRGLQLLFYSVGIGQISSEVPQNLSASRPQDRQFILSSKKLLLSDSGFYLCAWLRRGNYGYTFGSGTRLTVV.

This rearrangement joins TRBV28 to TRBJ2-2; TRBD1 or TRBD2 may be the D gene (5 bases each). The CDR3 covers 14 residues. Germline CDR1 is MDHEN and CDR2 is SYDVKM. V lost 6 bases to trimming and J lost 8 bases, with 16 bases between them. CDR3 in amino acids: CASRLPGARGELFF. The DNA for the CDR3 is TGTGCCAGCAGGCTCCCCGGGGCTAGGGGGGAGCTGTTTTTT.

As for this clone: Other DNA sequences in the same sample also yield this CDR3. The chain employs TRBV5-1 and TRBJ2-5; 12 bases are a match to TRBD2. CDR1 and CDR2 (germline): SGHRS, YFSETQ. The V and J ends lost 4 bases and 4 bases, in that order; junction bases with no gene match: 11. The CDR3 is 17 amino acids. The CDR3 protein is CASSLPLAGGPGETQYF. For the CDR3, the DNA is TGCGCCAGCAGCCTCCCGCTAGCGGGAGGGCCCGGAGAGACCCAGTACTTC. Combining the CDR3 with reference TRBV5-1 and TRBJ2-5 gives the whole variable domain KAGVTQTPRYLIKTRGQQVTLSCSPISGHRSVSWYQQTPGQGLQFLFEYFSETQRNKGNFPGRFSGRQFSNSRSEMNVSTLELGDSALYLCASSLPLAGGPGETQYFGPGTRLLVL.

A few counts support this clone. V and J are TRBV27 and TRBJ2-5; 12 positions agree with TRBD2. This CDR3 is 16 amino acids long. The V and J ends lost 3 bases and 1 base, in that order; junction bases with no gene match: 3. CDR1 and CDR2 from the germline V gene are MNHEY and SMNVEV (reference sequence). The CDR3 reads CASSFRLAGAQETQYF. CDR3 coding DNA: TGTGCCAGCAGTTTCCGACTAGCGGGAGCCCAAGAGACCCAGTACTTC.

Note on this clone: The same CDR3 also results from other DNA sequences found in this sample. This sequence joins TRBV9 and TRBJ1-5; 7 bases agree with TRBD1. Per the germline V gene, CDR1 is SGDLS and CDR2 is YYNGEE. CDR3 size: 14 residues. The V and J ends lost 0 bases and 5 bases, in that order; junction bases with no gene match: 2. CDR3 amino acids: CASSVGQGDQPQHF. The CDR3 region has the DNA TGTGCCAGCAGCGTAGGACAGGGTGATCAGCCCCAGCATTTT.

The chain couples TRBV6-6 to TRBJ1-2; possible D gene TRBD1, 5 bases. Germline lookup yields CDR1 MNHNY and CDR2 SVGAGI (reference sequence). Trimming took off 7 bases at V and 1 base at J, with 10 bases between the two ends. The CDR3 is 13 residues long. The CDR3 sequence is CASTPGGNYGYTF. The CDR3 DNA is TGTGCCAGCACCCCGGGGGGTAACTATGGCTACACCTTC.

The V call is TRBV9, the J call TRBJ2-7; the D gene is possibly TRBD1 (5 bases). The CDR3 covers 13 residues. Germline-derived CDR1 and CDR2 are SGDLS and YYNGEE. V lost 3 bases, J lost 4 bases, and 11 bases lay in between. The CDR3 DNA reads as TGTGCCAGCAGCGGTACCAAGGGGTACGAGCAGTACTTC. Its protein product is CASSGTKGYEQYF.

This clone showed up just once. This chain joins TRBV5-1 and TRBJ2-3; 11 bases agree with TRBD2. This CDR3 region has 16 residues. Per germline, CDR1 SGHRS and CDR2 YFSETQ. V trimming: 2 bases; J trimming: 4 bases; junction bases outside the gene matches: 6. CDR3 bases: TGCGCCAGCAGCTTAACTAGCGGGAGTTTCGCAGATACGCAGTATTTT. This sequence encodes CASSLTSGSFADTQYF.

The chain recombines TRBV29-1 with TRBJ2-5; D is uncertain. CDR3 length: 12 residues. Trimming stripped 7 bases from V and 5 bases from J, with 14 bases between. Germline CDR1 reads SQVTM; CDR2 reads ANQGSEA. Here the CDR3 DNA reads TGCAGCGCCCCTTCTCTCGCGGAGACCCAGTACTTC. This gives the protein CSAPSLAETQYF. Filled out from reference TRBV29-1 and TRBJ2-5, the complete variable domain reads SAVISQKPSRDICQRGTSLTIQCQVDSQVTMMFWYRQQPGQSLTLIATANQGSEATYESGFVIDKFPISRPNLTFSTLTVSNMSPEDSSIYLCSAPSLAETQYFGPGTRLLVL.

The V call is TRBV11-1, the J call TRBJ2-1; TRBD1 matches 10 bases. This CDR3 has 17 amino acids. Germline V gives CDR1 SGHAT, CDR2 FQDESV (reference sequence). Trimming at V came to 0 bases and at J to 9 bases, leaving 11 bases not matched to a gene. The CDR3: CASSLAWGQGSTTEQFF. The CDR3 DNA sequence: TGTGCCAGCAGCTTAGCGTGGGGACAGGGGTCCACAACTGAGCAGTTCTTC.

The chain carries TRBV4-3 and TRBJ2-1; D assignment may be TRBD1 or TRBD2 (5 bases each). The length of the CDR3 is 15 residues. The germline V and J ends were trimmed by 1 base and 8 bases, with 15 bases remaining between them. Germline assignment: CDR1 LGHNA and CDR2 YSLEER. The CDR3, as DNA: TGCGCCAGCAGCCAAGGAACGGGACCATTTCATGAGCAGTTCTTC. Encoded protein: CASSQGTGPFHEQFF.

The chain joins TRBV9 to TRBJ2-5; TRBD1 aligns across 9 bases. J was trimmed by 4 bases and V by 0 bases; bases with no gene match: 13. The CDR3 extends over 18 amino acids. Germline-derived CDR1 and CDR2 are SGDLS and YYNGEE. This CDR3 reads CASSVGARGTGRGETQYF. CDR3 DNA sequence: TGTGCCAGCAGCGTAGGAGCTAGGGGGACAGGGCGGGGAGAGACCCAGTACTTC. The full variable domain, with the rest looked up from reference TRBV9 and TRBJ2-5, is DSGVTQTPKHLITATGQRVTLRCSPRSGDLSVYWYQQSLDQGLQFLIQYYNGEERAKGNILERFSAQQFPDLHSELNLSSLELGDSALYFCASSVGARGTGRGETQYFGPGTRLLVL.